This entry lists 29 T cell receptor beta chains sequenced from one sample in a study of regulatory T cells in long-lasting Graves disease. Time point noted: newly diagnosed GD, antithyroid drugs for less than 3 months. After RNA was extracted from PBMCs, the TCR library was made from it. Arm-PCR of CDR3 regions and iRepertoire HTBI primers were the basis on which TCR beta libraries were built. One entry per CDR3 protein, called by TCRdb with MiXCR from the multiplex PCR reads. The data hold over 500,000 distinct CDR3 sequences, with more than 15% observed a single time. The same sample was also used in a study of T cells in Graves' hyperthyroidism and ophthalmopathy.

Sequenced material: peripheral blood mononuclear cells (PBMCs), taken at new diagnosis, from a patient treated with antithyroid drugs. The receptors were gathered from a young man with Graves disease.

The rearrangement joins TRBV7-9 to TRBJ1-6; possible D gene TRBD1, 6 bases. This CDR3 has 14 residues. Germline lookup yields CDR1 SEHNR and CDR2 FQNEAQ (reference sequence). The V gene lost 3 bases and the J gene lost 6 bases, with 9 bases spanning the gap. CDR3 sequence reads: CASSFGQLNSPLHF. CDR3 nucleotides: TGTGCCAGCAGCTTCGGACAGCTTAATTCACCCCTCCACTTT. Full variable domain (rest looked up from reference TRBV7-9 and TRBJ1-6): DTGVSQNPRHKITKRGQNVTFRCDPISEHNRLYWYRQTLGQGPEFLTYFQNEAQLEKSRLLSDRFSAERPKGSFSTLEIQRTEQGDSAMYLCASSFGQLNSPLHFGNGTRLTVT.

V is TRBV28 and J is TRBJ1-5; D ambiguous. This CDR3 has 12 residues. Germline-derived CDR1 and CDR2 are MDHEN and SYDVKM. V lost 8 bases, J lost 7 bases, and 12 bases lay in between. The CDR3 region has the DNA TGTGCCAGCTGGGGATCCGGACAGCCCCAGCATTTT. As protein: CASWGSGQPQHF.

This clonotype was seen ten or more times. The CDR3: CASSALSGVYGYTF. CDR3 sequence (DNA): TGTGCCAGCAGCGCCCTCTCAGGGGTATATGGCTACACCTTC. This chain connects TRBV2 to TRBJ1-2, with D possibly matching TRBD1 (6 bases). Germline V gene sequence: CDR1 SNHLY, CDR2 FYNNEI. V shed 6 bases and J shed 5 bases, with 16 bases lying between them. The CDR3 has 14 amino acids.

This clonotype was recorded a few times. The genes are TRBV6-5 and TRBJ1-1; D is perhaps TRBD1 (6 bases). The CDR3 loop spans 15 amino acids. Trimming removed 0 bases from V and 6 bases from J, with 14 bases in between. Germline values: CDR1 MNHEY, CDR2 SVGAGI. The CDR3 protein is CASSYSTGARAEAFF. CDR3 DNA: TGTGCCAGCAGTTACTCAACGGGGGCTCGGGCTGAAGCTTTCTTT.

The chain is built from TRBV28 and TRBJ1-6, with D tentatively TRBD1 (6 bases). V was pared by 8 bases and J by 10 bases, with 18 bases between. Germline V gene sequence: CDR1 MDHEN, CDR2 SYDVKM. The CDR3 is made up of 14 amino acids. CDR3 sequence reads: CASEPGDGGSPLHF. The CDR3 coding sequence is TGTGCCAGCGAACCAGGGGACGGAGGCTCACCCCTCCACTTT.

This clonotype has a count of ten or more. The rearrangement joins TRBV30 to TRBJ2-3; possible D gene TRBD2, 5 bases. Germline-derived CDR1 and CDR2 are GTSNPN and SVGIG (reference sequence). V gave up 4 bases and J gave up 1 base, with 9 bases separating them. The CDR3 totals 13 residues. The CDR3 DNA reads as TGTGCCTGGACGGCGGGTCGCACAGATACGCAGTATTTT. Translation gives CAWTAGRTDTQYF.

The J gene is TRBJ1-5, the V gene TRBV30, with a possible D match to TRBD1 (6 bases). The V end was cut by 7 bases, the J end by 0 bases, with 10 bases between. Germline CDR1 is GTSNPN and CDR2 is SVGIG (reference sequence). The CDR3 runs 13 residues. The CDR3 region has the DNA TGTGCCTACGCAGGGGATAGCAATCAGCCCCAGCATTTT. Protein product: CAYAGDSNQPQHF.

This clonotype was seen only a few times. The chain uses TRBV10-3 and TRBJ2-1; 8 bases are shared with TRBD2. In germline, CDR1 is ENHRY, CDR2 SYGVKD. Germline trimming cut 4 bases from V and 7 bases from J; bases unmatched to any gene: 3. This CDR3 has 13 amino acids. The CDR3 is CAISGASGNEQFF. CDR3 nucleotide sequence: TGTGCCATCAGTGGGGCTAGCGGGAATGAGCAGTTCTTC.

This clonotype was seen ten or more times. The rearrangement links TRBV6-5 to TRBJ2-5; D unresolved. V gave up 2 bases and J gave up 2 bases, with 3 bases separating them. The CDR3 extends over 12 amino acids. The germline gives CDR1 MNHEY, CDR2 SVGAGI. CDR3 bases: TGTGCCAGCAGTTACCCACAAGAGACCCAGTACTTC. Amino acid sequence: CASSYPQETQYF.

This clonotype was counted at least ten times. The gene calls are TRBV7-8 and TRBJ2-5, with D possibly TRBD1 on 6 matching bases. Trimming removed 5 bases from V and 4 bases from J, with 17 bases in between. From germline, CDR1 is SGHVS and CDR2 FQNEAQ. CDR3 size: 15 residues. The CDR3 coding sequence is TGTGCCAGCAGCCGCCAAATGGGGGCGGGAGAGACCCAGTACTTC. This sequence encodes CASSRQMGAGETQYF.

This clonotype was counted many times. DNA of the CDR3: TGTGCCAGCAGTTTGGGCCGCTTTACGCAGTTCTTC. Translating gives CASSLGRFTQFF. The chain couples TRBV12-3 or TRBV12-4 to TRBJ2-1; the D is unclear. Trimming took 3 bases from V and 12 from J, leaving 12 bases between them. CDR3 length: 12 residues.

This clonotype was seen repeatedly, ten times or more. The chain employs TRBV3-1 and TRBJ2-7; D gene unclear. Germline CDR1 LGHDT, CDR2 YNNKEL (reference sequence). Between the trimmed V and J ends, which lost 3 bases and 2 bases, there was a span of 14 bases. The CDR3 consists of 15 residues. Written as DNA, the CDR3 is TGTGCCAGCAGCCACTTCGGCCGGTCAACCTACGAGCAGTACTTC. Residues: CASSHFGRSTYEQYF.

This clonotype was observed at least ten times. The chain couples TRBV3-1 to TRBJ1-2; the D is unclear. CDR1 is LGHDT, CDR2 YNNKEL, per germline (reference sequence). This CDR3 comprises 15 residues. The V end lost 0 bases, the J end lost 5 bases, and 13 bases lay between the germline ends. The CDR3 reads CASSQEYRGLYGYTF. Here the CDR3 DNA reads TGTGCCAGCAGCCAAGAGTATCGGGGTCTGTATGGCTACACCTTC.

This clonotype was observed at least ten times. The chain has TRBV7-2 and TRBJ1-1; no clear D. Germline V lookup: CDR1 SGHTA, CDR2 FQGNSA. The CDR3 has 14 amino acids. V dropped 7 bases and J dropped 1 base, with 13 bases sitting between them. The CDR3 DNA reads TGTGCCAGCAACTCCTGGCGACCGAACACTGAAGCTTTCTTT. Protein product: CASNSWRPNTEAFF.

This clonotype was recorded at least ten times. The chain recombines TRBV11-2 with TRBJ1-1, with a weak D call TRBD1 (5 bases). Trimming took 5 bases from V and 3 from J, leaving 16 bases between them. The CDR3 extends over 15 amino acids. Germline values: CDR1 SGHAT, CDR2 FQNNGV. The chain's CDR3 is CASSPFRGEDTEAFF. CDR3 sequence (DNA): TGTGCCAGCAGCCCTTTCCGGGGGGAAGACACTGAAGCTTTCTTT.

CDR3 in DNA: TGTGCCAGCATAACAGGGACCTATGGCTACACCTTC. It specifies CASITGTYGYTF. The V call is TRBV6-2 or TRBV6-3, the J call TRBJ1-2, with D possibly being TRBD1 (6 bases). Trimming took off 7 bases at V and 4 bases at J, with 10 bases between the two ends. CDR3 length: 12 residues. Germline CDR1 and CDR2: MNHEY and SVGEGT.

This clonotype was observed many times. The chain links TRBV11-3 to TRBJ2-1; 8 nucleotides line up with TRBD1. In germline, CDR1 is SGHNT, CDR2 YENEEA. Trimming cost V 3 bases and J 9 bases; bases outside gene matches: 10. This CDR3 is 15 amino acids long. The CDR3 DNA is TGTGCCAGCAGCTTCCGGACAGGGAGTGGTCTTGAGCAGTTCTTC. Translated: CASSFRTGSGLEQFF.

The genes are TRBV7-2 and TRBJ2-2; 7 positions agree with TRBD2. V lost 0 bases and J lost 4; bases outside the gene matches: 8. Germline V gives CDR1 SGHTA, CDR2 FQGNSA. The CDR3 sequence is 17 residues long. For the CDR3, the DNA is TGTGCCAGCAGCTTAGCACTGCCTAGCGGTAGCACCGGGGAGCTGTTTTTT. Translation: CASSLALPSGSTGELFF. The variable domain in full, with the rest retrieved from reference TRBV7-2 and TRBJ2-2, is GAGVSQSPSNKVTEKGKDVELRCDPISGHTALYWYRQSLGQGLEFLIYFQGNSAPDKSGLPSDRFSAERTGGSVSTLTIQRTQQEDSAVYLCASSLALPSGSTGELFFGEGSRLTVL.

The table lists this clonotype with many counts. The chain has TRBV10-3 and TRBJ1-1; no definite D call. CDR1 ENHRY and CDR2 SYGVKD come from the germline V gene. The CDR3 runs to 12 residues. The germline V and J ends were trimmed by 4 bases and 0 bases, with 3 bases remaining between them. CDR3 loop: CAISVMNTEAFF. CDR3 sequence (DNA): TGTGCCATCAGTGTCATGAACACTGAAGCTTTCTTT.

V usage is TRBV12-3 or TRBV12-4 and J usage is TRBJ2-3; 13 bases agree with TRBD2. The CDR3 has 15 amino acids. V lost 6 bases, J lost 4 bases, and 4 bases stayed unmatched. CDR3 residues: CASRHTSGRADTQYF. The DNA for the CDR3 is TGTGCCAGCAGACACACTAGCGGGAGGGCAGATACGCAGTATTTT.

This clonotype was seen a handful of times. The chain uses TRBV19 and TRBJ2-5, with 9 bases lining up with TRBD2. This CDR3 region has 16 residues. Germline V gene data show CDR1 as LNHDA and CDR2 as SQIVND (reference sequence). The trim removed 6 bases at V and 2 bases at J, leaving 10 bases unmatched. This CDR3 reads CASRPGSGRRQETQYF. The CDR3, as DNA: TGTGCCAGTAGGCCGGGTAGCGGGAGACGTCAAGAGACCCAGTACTTC.

The J gene is TRBJ1-1, the V gene TRBV10-3, with D uncertain. The ends were cut back, 9 bases at V and 1 base at J, with 9 bases in the middle. CDR1 is ENHRY and CDR2 is SYGVKD in the germline V gene. The CDR3 is 12 amino acids. CDR3 amino acids: CAIREGNTEAFF. In DNA, the CDR3 is TGTGCCATAAGGGAGGGGAACACTGAAGCTTTCTTT.

Many counts were recorded for this clonotype. DNA of the CDR3: TGTGCCAGCAGCTTAGGGCTGACTAGCGGAAACTACAATGAGCAGTTCTTC. It codes for CASSLGLTSGNYNEQFF. The V call is TRBV11-2, the J call TRBJ2-1, with 9 bases that match TRBD2. V dropped 1 base and J dropped 3; count of bases not matched to a gene: 7. Per the germline V gene, CDR1 is SGHAT and CDR2 is FQNNGV. This CDR3 comprises 17 residues.

This clonotype showed up many times. V usage is TRBV29-1 and J usage is TRBJ2-7; 11 bases fit TRBD2. The V segment lost 8 bases and the J segment 3 bases; nucleotides outside the gene matches: 18. Germline lookup yields CDR1 SQVTM and CDR2 ANQGSEA. The CDR3 has 17 amino acids. This CDR3 reads CSRGDRPTSGARYEQYF. DNA of the CDR3: TGCAGCAGGGGCGACAGGCCGACTAGCGGGGCCCGCTACGAGCAGTACTTC.

V gene TRBV6-2 or TRBV6-3 combines with J gene TRBJ1-2, with 9 bases fitting TRBD1. V lost 6 bases, J lost 3 bases, and 8 bases stayed unmatched. This CDR3 has 15 amino acids. Germline V gives CDR1 MNHEY, CDR2 SVGEGT. For the CDR3, the DNA is TGTGCCAGCAGAAACGACAGGGGGTCTTACTATGGCTACACCTTC. Its translation is CASRNDRGSYYGYTF.

This clonotype was counted at least ten times. The gene calls are TRBV20-1 and TRBJ2-7, with TRBD2 matching 9 bases. The CDR3 is 14 residues long. The V segment lost 5 bases and the J segment 1 base; nucleotides outside the gene matches: 6. Germline values: CDR1 DFQATT, CDR2 SNEGSKA (reference sequence). Here the CDR3 reads CSAGSGSRSYEQYF. The CDR3 DNA is TGCAGTGCTGGTAGCGGGAGTAGGTCCTACGAGCAGTACTTC.

This clonotype has a count of ten or more. This rearrangement joins TRBV29-1 to TRBJ2-3, with 11 bases aligning to TRBD2. CDR1 is SQVTM and CDR2 is ANQGSEA in the germline V gene. This CDR3 has 15 residues. V was clipped by 3 bases and J by 4 bases; unmatched bases: 6. Written as DNA, the CDR3 is TGCAGCGTTGAGAGAATAGCGGGAGGGCCAGATACGCAGTATTTT. Its protein is CSVERIAGGPDTQYF.

Only a few counts were recorded for this clonotype. This chain connects TRBV3-1 to TRBJ2-7; a weak D match, TRBD2 (5 bases). Germline loops: CDR1 LGHDT, CDR2 YNNKEL (reference sequence). Trimming cost V 0 bases and J 0 bases, with 12 bases left between them. The CDR3 runs to 16 residues. CDR3 sequence (DNA): TGTGCCAGCAGCCAAGAAATAGCGAGGAGCTCCTACGAGCAGTACTTC. Translation: CASSQEIARSSYEQYF.

This clonotype was recorded at least ten times. The chain joins TRBV7-9 to TRBJ2-1, with unresolved D. The V and J ends lost 2 bases and 8 bases respectively, with 7 bases between them. This CDR3 contains 12 residues. CDR1 is SEHNR, CDR2 FQNEAQ, per germline (reference sequence). The CDR3 region has the DNA TGTGCCAGCAGCTTACCCGCTCATGAGCAGTTCTTC. This translates into CASSLPAHEQFF.